These 26 T cell receptor beta chains were sequenced from one sample in a study of vaccination effects on CD4 cells after COVID-19. Which antigens these TCRs recognize remains unknown. Some clones are missing from TCRdb's copy, which holds only in-frame ones; the method was immunoSEQ multiplex PCR. The repertoire consists of tens of thousands of clones, with 75% to 80% occurring once and the leading ten covering roughly 5.6%. CD4+ T cells specific for antigen were expanded with viral peptide pools by the ViraFEST assay before sequencing. After about 10 days in culture, the CD4+ T cells were isolated. Prior SARS-CoV-2 infection was absent in the vaccine recipients, as shown by negative nucleocapsid antibodies. The input for sequencing was CD4+ T cells from PBMCs cultured with HCoV-OC43 spike peptides, taken before COVID-19 vaccination. Subset denoted: HCoV-OC43 spike overlapping peptide pool stimulation. The source is a human donor who received a COVID-19 vaccine.

The chain joins TRBV6-6 to TRBJ1-4; D is unresolved. The V end was cut by 6 bases, the J end by 8 bases, with 7 bases between. Per the germline V gene, CDR1 is MNHNY and CDR2 is SVGAGI (reference sequence). CDR3 length equals 11 residues. CDR3 sequence (DNA): TGTGCCAGCAGGGTGGGGGAAAAACTGTTTTTT. Its translation: CASRVGEKLFF.

The sample holds a few counts of this clone. This chain connects TRBV5-1 to TRBJ2-4; 7 bases align to TRBD1. Germline-derived CDR1 and CDR2 are SGHRS and YFSETQ. The CDR3 consists of 16 residues. V was clipped by 6 bases and J by 0 bases; unmatched bases: 9. CDR3 protein: CASNPGTELAKNIQYF. The CDR3 bases are TGCGCCAGCAACCCAGGGACAGAACTAGCCAAAAACATTCAGTACTTC.

The chain has TRBV9 and TRBJ2-5; TRBD2 aligns across 10 bases. CDR3 size: 15 residues. Germline-derived CDR1 and CDR2 are SGDLS and YYNGEE. J lost 4 bases, V lost 3 bases, and 6 bases had no gene match. CDR3 DNA sequence: TGTGCCAGCAGCGGAAAGCGGGGGGGCCGAGAGACCCAGTACTTC. Protein sequence: CASSGKRGGRETQYF.

A few counts support this clone. The chain has TRBV4-1 and TRBJ2-5; 14 bases match TRBD2. There are 18 residues in the CDR3. CDR1 MGHRA and CDR2 YSYEKL come from the germline V gene. V lost 1 base to trimming and J lost 5 bases; unmatched junction nucleotides: 9. CDR3 region: CASSQAPGLAGGGETQYF. As DNA, the CDR3 is TGCGCCAGCAGCCAAGCTCCAGGACTAGCGGGGGGCGGTGAGACCCAGTACTTC.

This chain connects TRBV24-1 to TRBJ2-3; D gene uncertain. Germline CDR1 and CDR2: KGHDR and SFDVKD. This CDR3 has 12 amino acids. V was shortened by 6 bases and J by 1 base, with 4 bases between the two germline ends. The CDR3 here is CATSPGTDTQYF. In DNA, the CDR3 is TGTGCCACCAGTCCAGGCACAGATACGCAGTATTTT.

This clone was seen a few times. The rearrangement uses TRBV6-4 and TRBJ1-5; tentatively, D is TRBD1 (6 bases). The V and J ends lost 5 bases and 7 bases respectively, with 12 bases between them. Germline CDR1 MRHNA, CDR2 SNTAGT. CDR3 length equals 13 residues. The CDR3 nucleotides read TGTGCCAGCAGTCAGGGGAGAGAACAGCCCCAGCATTTT. Translated: CASSQGREQPQHF.

V is TRBV7-9 and J is TRBJ1-5, with a possible D match to TRBD1 (6 bases). The CDR3 runs 15 residues. Between the trimmed V and J ends, which lost 5 bases and 4 bases, there was a span of 15 bases. Germline V lookup: CDR1 SEHNR, CDR2 FQNEAQ (reference sequence). The CDR3 nucleotides are TGTGCCAGCAGCCCAGACCTTACAGGGAATCAGCCCCAGCATTTT. Amino acid sequence: CASSPDLTGNQPQHF.

This chain links TRBV2 with TRBJ1-1; the match to TRBD1 covers 8 bases. The germline gives CDR1 SNHLY, CDR2 FYNNEI. There are 14 residues in the CDR3. V shed 6 bases and J 5 bases; nucleotides not matched to a gene: 8. The DNA of the CDR3 is TGTGCCAGCAGGGACAGGGTAGGGGGTACTGAAGCTTTCTTT. Protein: CASRDRVGGTEAFF.

This chain connects TRBV7-8 to TRBJ2-1; TRBD2 aligns across 12 bases. This CDR3 is 16 amino acids long. V was pared by 5 bases and J by 9 bases, with 11 bases of the junction left unmatched. CDR1 and CDR2 from the germline V gene are SGHVS and FQNEAQ. In nucleotides, the CDR3 is TGTGCCAGCAGCGATCGAGGACTAGCGGGGATCGGTGAGCAGTTCTTC. Protein sequence: CASSDRGLAGIGEQFF.

The J gene is TRBJ2-5, the V gene TRBV9; the D gene is possibly TRBD1 (6 bases). V dropped 4 bases and J dropped 9 bases, with 22 bases sitting between them. CDR1 is SGDLS, CDR2 YYNGEE, per germline. The CDR3 sequence is 15 residues long. The CDR3 DNA reads as TGTGCCAGCAGCCGAGAACAGGGATCCGGGGTAGCCCAGTACTTC. Its translation: CASSREQGSGVAQYF.

The rearrangement links TRBV20-1 to TRBJ2-1, with a tentative D call TRBD1 (5 bases). Per germline, CDR1 DFQATT and CDR2 SNEGSKA (reference sequence). This CDR3 comprises 11 residues. V was pared by 6 bases and J by 9 bases, with 12 bases between. The CDR3 protein is CSAQGPTEQFF. In DNA, the CDR3 is TGCAGTGCCCAGGGCCCCACTGAGCAGTTCTTC.

Notes on this clone: The same CDR3 is also encoded by other DNA sequences in this sample. The chain's CDR3 is CASSLQGNYGYTF. The CDR3 DNA reads as TGTGCCAGCAGCCTACAGGGAAACTATGGCTACACCTTC. The V call is TRBV7-2, the J call TRBJ1-2, with a tentative D call TRBD1 (6 bases). Germline V CDR1 and CDR2: SGHTA, FQGNSA. Trimming shortened V by 5 bases and J by 2 bases, and 9 bases separated the two germline ends. This CDR3 comprises 13 residues.

This chain uses TRBV5-1 with TRBJ2-2; D is unresolved. The CDR3 contains 15 residues. V gave up 3 bases and J gave up 0 bases, with 9 bases separating them. Germline V gene sequence: CDR1 SGHRS, CDR2 YFSETQ. CDR3 sequence: CASSYVASNTGELFF. In nucleotides, the CDR3 is TGCGCCAGCAGCTACGTTGCTTCGAACACCGGGGAGCTGTTTTTT.

V gene TRBV5-1 combines with J gene TRBJ2-2; 7 bases fit TRBD2. Germline V gene lookup returns CDR1 SGHRS and CDR2 YFSETQ. J was trimmed by 1 base and V by 7 bases; bases with no gene match: 7. The CDR3 covers 15 residues. DNA of the CDR3: TGCGCCAGCTTTAACGGCGGGGGGAACACCGGGGAGCTGTTTTTT. Residues: CASFNGGGNTGELFF.

V gene TRBV18 combines with J gene TRBJ2-2, with TRBD1 matching over 7 bases. The CDR3 runs to 15 residues. The V gene's germline CDR1 is KGHSH and CDR2 LQKENI. The V segment lost 0 bases and the J segment 7 bases; nucleotides outside the gene matches: 5. The CDR3 sequence: CASSPPRGTSGELFF. The CDR3 region has the DNA TGTGCCAGCTCACCACCCAGGGGGACGAGCGGGGAGCTGTTTTTT.

The rearrangement joins TRBV7-2 to TRBJ1-4; D not resolved. This CDR3 has 14 residues. The ends were cut back, 3 bases at V and 8 bases at J, with 13 bases in the middle. CDR1 and CDR2 from the germline V gene are SGHTA and FQGNSA. CDR3 loop: CASSFTGPQEKLFF. In nucleotides, the CDR3 is TGTGCCAGCAGCTTTACCGGGCCGCAAGAAAAACTGTTTTTT.

The J gene is TRBJ2-3, the V gene TRBV5-1; TRBD2 aligns across 9 bases. The CDR3 has 16 residues. With V trimmed by 4 bases and J by 6 bases, 12 bases remained unmatched. Per germline, CDR1 SGHRS and CDR2 YFSETQ. CDR3 loop: CASSPPLAGAEDTQYF. CDR3 nucleotides: TGCGCCAGCAGCCCACCCTTAGCGGGGGCAGAGGATACGCAGTATTTT.

There are a few counts of this clone. The CDR3 loop is CASSTEGAGNQPQHF. The DNA of the CDR3 is TGTGCCAGCAGCACAGAGGGGGCGGGCAATCAGCCCCAGCATTTT. The V and J genes are TRBV28 and TRBJ1-5; 7 nucleotides align to TRBD1. The junction had 7 bases not matched to a gene; V was cut back by 6 bases and J by 2 bases. Germline lookup yields CDR1 MDHEN and CDR2 SYDVKM. The CDR3 spans 15 residues.

This chain joins TRBV25-1 and TRBJ2-3; 8 bases are a match to TRBD1. Trimming removed 4 bases from V and 5 bases from J; junction bases left unmatched: 11. Germline V gives CDR1 MGHDK, CDR2 SYGVNS. There are 16 residues in the CDR3. The CDR3: CASSVLGTGPGDTQYF. The CDR3 bases are TGTGCCAGCAGTGTTCTCGGGACAGGCCCCGGAGATACGCAGTATTTT. Using reference TRBV25-1 and TRBJ2-3 for the parts outside the CDR3, the full variable domain is EADIYQTPRYLVIGTGKKITLECSQTMGHDKMYWYQQDPGMELHLIHYSYGVNSTEKGDLSSESTVSRIRTEHFPLTLESARPSHTSQYLCASSVLGTGPGDTQYFGPGTRLTVL.

In DNA, the CDR3 is TGCAGCGTCAGGGACGAGGGCACTGAAGCTTTCTTT. It specifies CSVRDEGTEAFF. This chain links TRBV29-1 with TRBJ1-1; D might be TRBD1 (5 bases). The CDR3 loop spans 12 amino acids. V was shortened by 6 bases and J by 4 bases, with 12 bases between the two germline ends. Germline V gene sequence: CDR1 SQVTM, CDR2 ANQGSEA.

The gene calls are TRBV11-1 and TRBJ2-1; unclear D gene. This CDR3 region has 12 residues. Trimming left V 7 bases short and J 7 bases short, with 11 bases between. CDR1 and CDR2 (germline): SGHAT, FQDESV (reference sequence). CDR3 coding DNA: TGTGCCAGCAAATGGGCCGGTAATGAGCAGTTCTTC. The encoded protein is CASKWAGNEQFF.

The chain recombines TRBV7-2 with TRBJ2-7; 7 bases fit TRBD1. The V and J ends lost 5 bases and 4 bases, in that order; junction bases with no gene match: 2. Germline CDR1 SGHTA, CDR2 FQGNSA. The CDR3 length is 12 residues. CDR3: CASSRQGYEQYV. The CDR3 DNA reads TGTGCCAGCAGCAGACAGGGTTACGAGCAGTACGTC.

This chain uses TRBV6-5 with TRBJ2-5, with TRBD2 matching 8 bases. The ends lost 5 bases at V and 5 bases at J; junction bases unmatched: 4. In germline, CDR1 is MNHEY, CDR2 SVGAGI. This CDR3 has 13 residues. As DNA, the CDR3 is TGTGCCAGCAGTCCGGGGGGGCGGGAGACCCAGTACTTC. Residues: CASSPGGRETQYF.

This clone occurred once. The chain is built from TRBV7-3 and TRBJ2-5; D ambiguous. Trimming shortened V by 0 bases and J by 4 bases, and 9 bases separated the two germline ends. The CDR3 sequence is 14 residues long. Germline V gene data show CDR1 as SGHTA and CDR2 as FQGTGA. CDR3 DNA: TGTGCCAGCAGCTTAACGGCAGGTGCAGAGACCCAGTACTTC. Protein sequence: CASSLTAGAETQYF.

This clone was counted between two and nine times. This chain links TRBV19 with TRBJ1-1; no definite D call. This CDR3 is 15 amino acids long. The V gene's germline CDR1 is LNHDA and CDR2 SQIVND (reference sequence). The V end was cut by 1 base, the J end by 0 bases, with 9 bases between. As DNA, the CDR3 is TGTGCCAGTAGTATAGGCGGGAACATGAACACTGAAGCTTTCTTT. It encodes CASSIGGNMNTEAFF.

The V call is TRBV7-2, the J call TRBJ2-5; D is ambiguous. The CDR3 is 13 amino acids. Per germline, CDR1 SGHTA and CDR2 FQGNSA. The V gene lost 2 bases and the J gene lost 1 base, with 5 bases spanning the gap. CDR3 sequence reads: CASSLMVQETQYF. As DNA, the CDR3 is TGTGCCAGCAGCTTAATGGTCCAAGAGACCCAGTACTTC. Using reference TRBV7-2 and TRBJ2-5 for the parts outside the CDR3, the full variable domain is GAGVSQSPSNKVTEKGKDVELRCDPISGHTALYWYRQSLGQGLEFLIYFQGNSAPDKSGLPSDRFSAERTGGSVSTLTIQRTQQEDSAVYLCASSLMVQETQYFGPGTRLLVL.